This T cell receptor (beta chain) came from a study of cytomegalovirus exposure and HLA in healthy donors. With regard to this clone: The antigen remains undetermined.

The V end lost 6 bases, the J end lost 6 bases, and 12 bases lay between the germline ends. CDR1 is LNHDA and CDR2 is SQIVND in the germline V gene (reference sequence). The CDR3 is made up of 13 amino acids. The data were produced by immunoSEQ multiplex PCR, yet TCRdb's version contains in-frame clones alone and is incomplete. The table has 50,000 to 80,000 clones, 90% to 95% seen once. Regarding the study as a whole: That first-cohort TCR clusters tended to co-occur in the 120 or so validation repertoires was found in a later analysis. The authors confirmed in vitro that three CMV-associated chains were specific for CMV antigens.

The sequence was obtained from a woman under 30 in good health and CMV-seropositive. Sequencing was done on a sample of PBMCs. The chain employs TRBV19 and TRBJ1-3; a weak D match, TRBD1 (5 bases). DNA of the CDR3: TGTGCCAGTAGCGGTGGGGCGTCAAACACCATATATTTT. Its protein is CASSGGASNTIYF.